This TCR beta chain emerged from a study of identical twins. Findings of the study overall: Abundant beta clonotypes from cord blood bore fewer insertions; memory repertoires lacked this pattern. Monozygotic twin pairs showed more out-of-frame TCR alpha sharing than models estimated.

Healthy Caucasians provided all donations. TCRdb re-analysed the 5' RACE reads in MiXCR, keeping a single row per CDR3 protein. The data show approximately 590,000 distinct CDR3 sequences, 9.5% to 10% seen once. This clonotype was detected only a few times. Its antigen is currently unknown. Germline lookup yields CDR1 MNHEY and CDR2 SMNVEV (reference sequence). This CDR3 has 14 amino acids. V gave up 4 bases and J gave up 4 bases, with 13 bases separating them. Separately, the same data were catalogued under a study of yellow fever vaccine responses in identical twins.

Sequenced material: PBMCs. The TCR was taken from a woman under 30 in good health. The chain recombines TRBV27 with TRBJ2-5; D remains unclear. CDR3 nucleotide sequence: TGTGCCAGCAGTTCCCTTGGCGGCGGAGAGACCCAGTACTTC. Translation gives CASSSLGGGETQYF.